This T cell receptor (beta chain) comes out of a study of shared clonotypes between healthy human individuals. Study-wide findings and caveats: Against clonotypes common to all four donors, non-shared ones had lower generation probabilities.

The length of the CDR3 is 15 residues. With 3 bases clipped from V and 6 bases from J, the junction kept 8 bases outside the gene matches. Germline V CDR1 and CDR2: KGHSH, LQKENI. In the sorted-subset replicate PCRs, approximately 200 ng DNA, 25,000 to 30,000 T cell genomes, was used. Clones were sequenced by immunoSEQ multiplex PCR, and TCRdb holds only the in-frame ones, with some missing. The sample lists millions of clones; 80% to 95% were seen once. On this clone itself: As yet, its antigen is unknown.

The sequenced sample was naive CD4+ T cells from PBMCs. Subset indicated: CD45RA+ positively selected. The chain combines TRBV18 with TRBJ1-2; 9 bases match TRBD1. The TCR comes from a young man in good health. Some clones in this sample may be carry-over from other donors' samples. CDR3 residues: CASSPLGQGLDGYTF. CDR3 coding DNA: TGTGCCAGCTCACCGCTCGGACAGGGGTTAGATGGCTACACCTTC.